The subject of this entry is one T cell receptor (beta chain). Sequencing used immunoSEQ multiplex PCR; TCRdb keeps in-frame clones, though not all of them. The table has roughly 300,000 clones, roughly 83% seen once. The Seattle site enrolled patients during active infection and followed them longitudinally. This entry comes from a study of blood T cell repertoires in COVID-19. Study-level information: The analysed material was cDNA or gDNA that came from T cells, B-cell-depleted T cells, or PBMCs.

This CDR3 has 15 residues. V was pared by 3 bases and J by 6 bases, with 9 bases of the junction left unmatched. Germline V gene lookup returns CDR1 SGDLS and CDR2 YYNGEE. V gene TRBV9 combines with J gene TRBJ2-1; TRBD1 aligns across 7 bases. The receptor comes from a human donor with COVID-19, enrolled during active disease. The donor label of this sample is uncertain. Source material: peripheral blood. The CDR3: CASSAQGFPGNEQFF. CDR3 coding DNA: TGTGCCAGCAGCGCACAGGGGTTCCCTGGCAATGAGCAGTTCTTC.